This TCR beta chain was documented in a study of blood T cell repertoires in COVID-19 (dated by TCRdb to 2019 to 2021). For the wider study: Collaborator samples came from the United States, Italy and Spain and covered acute and convalescent phases of COVID-19. The material from the prospective study consisted of cDNA or gDNA derived from T cells, B-cell-depleted T cells, or PBMCs. The dataset comprised deeply sampled blood TCRbeta repertoires from subjects exposed to, actively infected with, or recovered from COVID-19. The repertoires were released in a freely available public database meant as a resource for research on the immune response to SARS-CoV-2. The samples were drawn from the first 160 participants of the ongoing ImmuneRACE study and from some 1,300 subjects provided by 6 global collaborators. Nearly every sample came with metadata listing a de-identified subject ID, COVID-19 status, age in years and sex. Where available, HLA class I and class II types were taken from metadata supplied by the sample provider and were not determined by assay-based typing.

From the cysteine up to the phenylalanine, the CDR3 has a length of 14 residues. CDR3 DNA only is kept here, 42 bases in frame from base 1. According to the germline V gene, CDR1 reads SNHLY and CDR2 reads FYNNEI. V ends up 5 bases short and J 9 bases short, with an unmatched junction base count of 9. Summary of the overall study and its limitations: Clinical and demographic metadata were provided uncurated, with the amount varying by source and participant.

TCRbeta CDR3 regions were amplified from genomic DNA using the immunoSEQ Assay, a bias-controlled multiplex PCR. In the paper's pipeline: Within the assay, amplification of reference gene primers was used to estimate how many nucleated cells each sample contained. Sequence reads were collapsed and filtered to measure the absolute abundance of every unique TCRbeta CDR3 rearrangement. For each sample, productive Simpson clonality was calculated by taking the square root of Simpson's diversity index across productive rearrangements. What TCRdb holds here is the immuneACCESS table cut down to in-frame rearrangements. Part of the clones is not present; checked against another copy, under half of the missing clones reflect an unresolved V gene, and the others are unexplained. V, J and clone size reflect that table, while D and trimming were determined from the DNA. The sample table contains about 390,000 clones; only one count was recorded for more than 75% of them. Around 9.3% of the sample is in the top ten clones.

About this clone itself: Its antigen is not yet known. The sample holds no much larger clone one base away, and base qualities are not on file.

Enrolling through a virtual design, the prospective study's participants ranged in age from roughly 18 to 100 years and lived across roughly 24 United States geographic areas. Cohort assignment in the prospective study relied on participant-reported clinical history from a screening survey and a study questionnaire. ImmuneRACE Cohort 3 recovered participants were defined by two consecutive negative NP/OP PCR tests, healthcare professional clearance, or symptom resolution. Each participant in the prospective study had whole blood, serum and a nasopharyngeal or oropharyngeal swab collected by mobile phlebotomists. Participants in the prospective study had the option to provide additional blood draws and questionnaires over a roughly 2-month period. Before DNA extraction, blood samples from the prospective study were shipped at room temperature or frozen.

This TCR was sampled from a woman aged 50 to 60 who had recovered from COVID-19. The chain couples TRBV2 to TRBJ2-4; 8 central nucleotides agree with TRBD1. Sequenced: PBMCs or T cells enriched from blood (not recorded which). The nucleotide sequence is TGTGCCAGCAGTTCTGACAGGGGAAATGGCATTCAGTACTTC. Translated, it gives CASSSDRGNGIQYF.